The rows below give T cell receptor beta chains drawn from one sample of a study of T cell responses to AZD1222 COVID-19 vaccine. The data were produced by immunoSEQ multiplex PCR, yet TCRdb's version contains in-frame clones alone and is incomplete. This table holds about 120,000 clones, around nine tenths found once. Sequences were derived from peripheral blood, sampled on day 0 of AZD1222 vaccination. The receptor source for this set is an adult in good health. CDR3s include the opening cysteine and the closing phenylalanine or tryptophan. A D gene is named only where the DNA matches it firmly. Expanded clones are given a class, and other clones once, few, many or no size at all.

d_gene: -
abundance: -
v_gene: TRBV3-1/TRBV3-2
j_gene: TRBJ2-7
CDR3aa: CASSQAAEGFHEQYF
CDR3nt: TGTGCCAGCAGCCAAGCAGCCGAGGGGTTCCACGAGCAGTACTTC

d_gene: -
abundance: -
v_gene: TRBV18
j_gene: TRBJ2-1
CDR3aa: CASSPGVQGNEQFF
CDR3nt: TGTGCCAGCTCACCTGGGGTCCAGGGGAATGAGCAGTTCTTC

d_gene: -
abundance: -
v_gene: TRBV5-1
j_gene: TRBJ2-7
CDR3aa: CASSPQSSYEQYF
CDR3nt: TGCGCCAGCAGCCCGCAGAGCTCCTACGAGCAGTACTTC

d_gene: -
abundance: -
v_gene: TRBV19
j_gene: TRBJ1-5
CDR3aa: CASSSSTNQPQHF
CDR3nt: TGTGCCAGTAGTTCCTCCACGAATCAGCCCCAGCATTTT

d_gene: TRBD1
abundance: -
v_gene: TRBV14
j_gene: TRBJ1-3
CDR3aa: CASSRDRVGSSGNTIYF
CDR3nt: TGTGCCAGCAGCCGAGACAGGGTCGGGAGCTCTGGAAACACCATATATTTT

d_gene: TRBD2
abundance: -
v_gene: TRBV2
j_gene: TRBJ2-1
CDR3aa: CASGGTSGRNEQFF
CDR3nt: TGTGCCAGCGGGGGGACTAGCGGTAGGAATGAGCAGTTCTTC

d_gene: TRBD2
abundance: -
v_gene: TRBV7-2
j_gene: TRBJ2-1
CDR3aa: CASSLAPSGREYNEQFF
CDR3nt: TGTGCCAGCAGCTTAGCGCCTAGCGGGAGAGAGTACAATGAGCAGTTCTTC

d_gene: TRBD1
abundance: -
v_gene: TRBV18
j_gene: TRBJ1-4
CDR3aa: CASSTTGGVEKLFF
CDR3nt: TGTGCCAGCTCGACGACAGGGGGCGTTGAAAAACTGTTTTTT

d_gene: -
abundance: -
v_gene: TRBV23-1
j_gene: TRBJ1-6
CDR3aa: CASSQSSQSPYNSPLHF
CDR3nt: TGCGCCAGCAGTCAATCGTCCCAGTCGCCCTATAATTCACCCCTCCACTTT

d_gene: -
abundance: once
v_gene: TRBV25-1
j_gene: TRBJ2-7
CDR3aa: CASSGVQRPRGEQYF
CDR3nt: TGTGCCAGCAGTGGAGTTCAGCGGCCTAGGGGCGAGCAGTACTTC

d_gene: -
abundance: -
v_gene: TRBV19
j_gene: TRBJ1-2
CDR3aa: CASSSGSGMGYTF
CDR3nt: TGTGCCAGTAGTTCCGGGAGCGGTATGGGCTACACCTTC

d_gene: -
abundance: -
v_gene: TRBV7-2
j_gene: TRBJ1-1
CDR3aa: CASSLTGTSSAEAFF
CDR3nt: TGTGCCAGCAGTCTAACCGGGACCTCCTCCGCTGAAGCTTTCTTT

d_gene: -
abundance: -
v_gene: TRBV9
j_gene: TRBJ2-3
CDR3aa: CASSRGGLTDTQYF
CDR3nt: TGTGCCAGCAGCCGGGGAGGACTTACGGATACGCAGTATTTT

d_gene: -
abundance: -
v_gene: TRBV7-2
j_gene: TRBJ1-6
CDR3aa: CASSLGQSRVSPLHF
CDR3nt: TGTGCCAGCAGCTTGGGGCAAAGTCGGGTTTCACCCCTCCACTTT

d_gene: TRBD2
abundance: -
v_gene: TRBV5-6
j_gene: TRBJ2-3
CDR3aa: CASSLAGGADTQYF
CDR3nt: TGTGCCAGCAGCTTAGCGGGAGGGGCAGATACGCAGTATTTT

d_gene: -
abundance: -
v_gene: TRBV7-2
j_gene: TRBJ1-3
CDR3aa: CASSHINSGNTIYF
CDR3nt: TGTGCCAGCAGCCACATTAACTCTGGAAACACCATATATTTT

d_gene: TRBD1
abundance: -
v_gene: TRBV5-1
j_gene: TRBJ1-1
CDR3aa: CASTLPRQGNTEAFF
CDR3nt: TGCGCCAGCACCCTCCCCCGACAGGGTAACACTGAAGCTTTCTTT

d_gene: TRBD1
abundance: -
v_gene: TRBV20-1
j_gene: TRBJ2-4
CDR3aa: CSASTSGQLAKNIQYF
CDR3nt: TGCAGTGCTAGTACTTCGGGACAGCTAGCCAAAAACATTCAGTACTTC

d_gene: -
abundance: -
v_gene: TRBV25-1
j_gene: TRBJ1-1
CDR3aa: CASSSTVPFF
CDR3nt: TGTGCCAGCAGTTCAACTGTCCCTTTCTTT

d_gene: -
abundance: -
v_gene: TRBV3-1/TRBV3-2
j_gene: TRBJ1-1
CDR3aa: CASSRTKGAEAFF
CDR3nt: TGTGCCAGCAGCCGGACGAAAGGCGCTGAAGCTTTCTTT

d_gene: -
abundance: -
v_gene: TRBV27
j_gene: TRBJ1-1
CDR3aa: CASSLGEEAFF
CDR3nt: TGTGCCAGCAGTTTAGGGGAGGAAGCTTTCTTT

d_gene: -
abundance: -
v_gene: TRBV18
j_gene: TRBJ2-2
CDR3aa: CASSPRGGANTGELFF
CDR3nt: TGTGCCAGCTCACCACGGGGCGGGGCGAACACCGGGGAGCTGTTTTTT

d_gene: TRBD2
abundance: -
v_gene: TRBV9
j_gene: TRBJ2-2
CDR3aa: CATGPLAGGTGELFF
CDR3nt: TGTGCCACAGGGCCCCTAGCGGGGGGCACCGGGGAGCTGTTTTTT

d_gene: -
abundance: -
v_gene: TRBV7-3
j_gene: TRBJ2-1
CDR3aa: CASSRRLNGDEQFF
CDR3nt: TGTGCCAGCAGCAGGCGACTAAATGGGGATGAGCAGTTCTTC

d_gene: -
abundance: -
v_gene: TRBV6-5
j_gene: TRBJ1-1
CDR3aa: CASSYLQNTEAFF
CDR3nt: TGTGCCAGCAGTTACCTTCAGAACACTGAAGCTTTCTTT